Listed here are 24 T cell receptor beta chains from one sample, sequenced in a study of regulatory T cells in long-lasting Graves disease. According to the study, TCR beta libraries were built with iRepertoire HTBI primers and CDR3-region Arm-PCR. MiXCR, run by TCRdb on the multiplex PCR reads, gives a single entry per CDR3 protein. The profile shows 580,000 or so distinct CDR3 sequences, roughly 15% of them singletons. Time point reported: newly diagnosed GD, antithyroid drugs for less than 3 months. Making the TCR library involved RNA that had been extracted from PBMCs. These data were also reused for a study on T cells in Graves' hyperthyroidism and ophthalmopathy.

Here the sequenced sample was peripheral blood mononuclear cells (PBMCs), taken at new diagnosis, from a patient treated with antithyroid drugs. These TCRs come from a man younger than 35 with Graves disease.

A remark on this clonotype: Its ends do not fully match the called genes, so a read error is possible. In DNA, the CDR3 is TGCAGCTTTGAGGATCCCGGAAGGGCCGCCGGGGATGAGCAGTTCTTC. Protein: CSFEDPGRAAGDEQFF. V gene TRBV29-1 combines with J gene TRBJ2-1; D possibly corresponds to TRBD2 (5 bases). Germline V CDR1 and CDR2: SQVTM, ANQGSEA. The CDR3 loop spans 16 amino acids.

The chain links TRBV3-1 to TRBJ1-2, with D tentatively TRBD1 (5 bases). The CDR3 length is 14 residues. CDR1 is LGHDT and CDR2 is YNNKEL in the germline V gene (reference sequence). V lost 1 base to trimming and J lost 8 bases, with 14 bases between them. The CDR3 reads CASSQGDSLEGYTF. DNA for the CDR3: TGTGCCAGCAGCCAAGGCGACAGCCTCGAAGGCTACACCTTC.

The chain uses TRBV20-1 and TRBJ1-1, with TRBD1 matching over 8 bases. The V gene's germline CDR1 is DFQATT and CDR2 SNEGSKA (reference sequence). The CDR3 has 12 residues. With V trimmed by 4 bases and J by 4 bases, 2 bases remained unmatched. This CDR3 is CSAIDRGTEAFF. The CDR3 DNA is TGCAGTGCTATCGACAGGGGCACTGAAGCTTTCTTT.

This clonotype occurred a few times. CDR3 nucleotide sequence: TGTGCCAGCAGCTTAGCGGAGACAGGGGGCTATCAGCCCCAGCATTTT. It specifies CASSLAETGGYQPQHF. The chain couples TRBV7-8 to TRBJ1-5, with 10 bases aligning to TRBD1. The CDR3 length is 16 residues. Germline V lookup: CDR1 SGHVS, CDR2 FQNEAQ. J gave up 5 bases and V 0 bases, and 4 bases lay outside the gene matches.

This clonotype was counted ten times or more. The chain employs TRBV6-1 and TRBJ2-3; D is possibly TRBD1 (5 bases). The V and J ends lost 3 bases and 0 bases respectively, with 10 bases between them. This CDR3 has 15 amino acids. CDR1 is MNHNS and CDR2 is SASEGT in the germline V gene. CDR3 loop: CASSETVGSTDTQYF. CDR3 DNA: TGTGCCAGCAGTGAGACAGTTGGTAGCACAGATACGCAGTATTTT.

This clonotype turned up a few times. The chain's CDR3 is CASSESDRNEQFF. CDR3 in DNA: TGCGCCAGCAGTGAGTCTGACCGAAATGAGCAGTTCTTC. The chain couples TRBV10-1 to TRBJ2-1; D gene ambiguous. Trimming took 0 bases from V and 7 from J, leaving 7 bases between them. CDR1 is WNHNN and CDR2 is SYGVQD in the germline V gene (reference sequence). This CDR3 is 13 amino acids long.

This clonotype occurred many times. In nucleotides, the CDR3 is TGTGCCAGCAATAGGGGGGCCTACAATGAGCAGTTCTTC. This gives the protein CASNRGAYNEQFF. The V call is TRBV27, the J call TRBJ2-1; D possibly uses TRBD1 or TRBD2 (6 bases each). V lost 7 bases to trimming and J lost 2 bases, with 9 bases between them. This CDR3 is 13 amino acids long. Germline values: CDR1 MNHEY, CDR2 SMNVEV (reference sequence).

The DNA of the CDR3 is TGTGCCTCCTCGACTAGCGGGGGAGGTGGAGATACGCAGTATTTT. It is translated as CASSTSGGGGDTQYF. The chain carries TRBV30 and TRBJ2-3; 12 bases are a match to TRBD2. The CDR3 runs 15 residues. The V gene's germline CDR1 is GTSNPN and CDR2 SVGIG (reference sequence). V trimming: 7 bases; J trimming: 5 bases; junction bases outside the gene matches: 10.

The chain combines TRBV15 with TRBJ1-2; no firm D call. The CDR3 totals 15 residues. Trimming took 0 bases from V and 0 from J, leaving 8 bases between them. From germline, CDR1 is LNHNV and CDR2 YYDKDF (reference sequence). For the CDR3, the DNA is TGTGCCACCAGCAGAGATCGCAGCACTAACTATGGCTACACCTTC. Its translation: CATSRDRSTNYGYTF.

This clonotype was seen repeatedly, ten times or more. The chain has TRBV6-2 or TRBV6-3 and TRBJ2-5, with D perhaps matching TRBD2 (7 bases). The CDR3 is 15 residues long. Trimming took off 2 bases at V and 4 bases at J, with 14 bases between the two ends. Germline V gene sequence: CDR1 MNHEY, CDR2 SVGEGT. The CDR3 DNA reads as TGTGCCAGCAGTTACACAGGGTGGGGGGGAGAGACCCAGTACTTC. It translates to CASSYTGWGGETQYF.

This clonotype appeared many times. This sequence joins TRBV3-1 and TRBJ2-5, with 10 nucleotides matching TRBD2. V lost 4 bases to trimming and J lost 2 bases; unmatched junction nucleotides: 4. CDR1 is LGHDT, CDR2 YNNKEL, per germline (reference sequence). The CDR3 covers 15 residues. The CDR3 region is CASSRALAGQETQYF. The DNA for the CDR3 is TGTGCCAGCAGCCGAGCACTAGCGGGGCAAGAGACCCAGTACTTC.

This clonotype was observed a few times. This chain joins TRBV27 and TRBJ2-6; 10 positions agree with TRBD1. This CDR3 spans 19 amino acids. Per germline, CDR1 MNHEY and CDR2 SMNVEV (reference sequence). Trimming removed 0 bases from V and 4 bases from J; junction bases left unmatched: 9. CDR3 in amino acids: CASSLSAGTGALGANVLTF. CDR3 DNA sequence: TGTGCCAGCAGTTTATCGGCGGGGACAGGGGCGCTCGGGGCCAACGTCCTGACTTTC.

The CDR3 sequence is CSARDPAALGEKLFF. The CDR3 nucleotides read TGCAGTGCTAGAGATCCGGCAGCTTTGGGCGAAAAACTGTTTTTT. The chain recombines TRBV20-1 with TRBJ1-4; D call uncertain. Germline values: CDR1 DFQATT, CDR2 SNEGSKA (reference sequence). The CDR3 extends over 15 amino acids. Trimming removed 0 bases at V and 8 bases at J, with 16 bases between.

The V call is TRBV20-1, the J call TRBJ1-2; D gene uncertain. V lost 6 bases and J 1 base, leaving 12 bases between the germline ends. CDR1 is DFQATT and CDR2 is SNEGSKA in the germline V gene (reference sequence). The CDR3 spans 13 residues. This CDR3 reads CSADHPSNYGYTF. CDR3 DNA: TGCAGTGCGGACCACCCCAGTAACTATGGCTACACCTTC.

V usage is TRBV12-5 and J usage is TRBJ1-3; TRBD1 agrees at 7 bases. V was clipped by 1 base and J by 4 bases; unmatched bases: 7. CDR1 and CDR2 (germline): LGHNT, FRNRAP. The CDR3 is made up of 16 amino acids. The chain's CDR3 is CASGLGHGTEGNTIYF. In nucleotides, the CDR3 is TGTGCTAGTGGTTTGGGCCACGGGACAGAAGGAAACACCATATATTTT.

This clonotype was observed a few times. The gene calls are TRBV3-1 and TRBJ2-2; weak D call: TRBD2 (5 bases). The V end lost 4 bases, the J end lost 4 bases, and 10 bases lay between the germline ends. CDR1 and CDR2 from the germline V gene are LGHDT and YNNKEL (reference sequence). The CDR3 consists of 14 residues. CDR3: CASSLQTSTGELFF. The DNA of the CDR3 is TGTGCCAGCAGCCTTCAAACTAGCACCGGGGAGCTGTTTTTT.

At least ten counts were recorded for this clonotype. The chain joins TRBV3-1 to TRBJ2-5, with 8 bases lining up with TRBD1. There are 16 residues in the CDR3. Germline trimming cut 1 base from V and 2 bases from J; bases unmatched to any gene: 6. Germline CDR1 is LGHDT and CDR2 is YNNKEL (reference sequence). The CDR3 region has the DNA TGTGCCAGCAGCCAAGGACCCGGGACAGGACAAGAGACCCAGTACTTC. It yields the protein CASSQGPGTGQETQYF.

This clonotype showed up many times. The genes are TRBV20-1 and TRBJ2-5; 11 bases are a match to TRBD2. There are 15 residues in the CDR3. Per the germline V gene, CDR1 is DFQATT and CDR2 is SNEGSKA (reference sequence). V was clipped by 6 bases and J by 2 bases; unmatched bases: 8. In DNA form, the CDR3 reads TGCAGTGCGCCGGGACTAGCGGCTCTACAAGAGACCCAGTACTTC. Translated: CSAPGLAALQETQYF.

This clonotype has a handful of counts. The rearrangement joins TRBV5-4 to TRBJ2-1, with 9 bases aligning to TRBD2. The CDR3 has 15 residues. V trimming: 9 bases; J trimming: 3 bases; junction bases outside the gene matches: 10. Per germline, CDR1 SGHNT and CDR2 YYREEE (reference sequence). The CDR3 nucleotides are TGTGCCACACAGCCTGGGACTAGCCTCTACAATGAGCAGTTCTTC. Translating it yields CATQPGTSLYNEQFF.

This clonotype was recorded a few times. The chain carries TRBV29-1 and TRBJ1-2, with D possibly matching TRBD1 (5 bases). Looked up from germline, CDR1 is SQVTM and CDR2 is ANQGSEA. The CDR3 has 13 residues. The V end lost 6 bases, the J end lost 4 bases, and 15 bases lay between the germline ends. For the CDR3, the DNA is TGCAGCGTCGAGAGAGAGGGGTCCTATGGCTACACCTTC. This codes for CSVEREGSYGYTF.

This clonotype was detected many times. The chain joins TRBV6-5 to TRBJ2-5, with 7 bases aligning to TRBD2. Germline lookup yields CDR1 MNHEY and CDR2 SVGAGI. The CDR3 loop spans 14 amino acids. V dropped 0 bases and J dropped 5; count of bases not matched to a gene: 3. This CDR3 reads CASSYSRGGETQYF. CDR3 sequence (DNA): TGTGCCAGCAGTTACTCGAGGGGAGGGGAGACCCAGTACTTC.

The chain is built from TRBV4-1 and TRBJ2-1; D might be TRBD2 (7 bases). The V end lost 4 bases, the J end lost 12 bases, and 13 bases lay between the germline ends. CDR1 and CDR2 from the germline V gene are MGHRA and YSYEKL. There are 12 residues in the CDR3. The CDR3, as DNA: TGCGCCAGCAGCCCCGGGGGGCTCGGGCAGTTCTTC. Its translation: CASSPGGLGQFF.

J is TRBJ2-1 and V is TRBV24-1; D not certain. Between the trimmed V and J ends, which lost 1 base and 6 bases, there was a span of 3 bases. From germline, CDR1 is KGHDR and CDR2 SFDVKD. This CDR3 has 12 residues. CDR3 nucleotides: TGTGCCACCAGTGATTTTTCCAATGAGCAGTTCTTC. Translation: CATSDFSNEQFF.

This clonotype was detected ten times or more. The rearrangement uses TRBV28 and TRBJ2-1; D possibly corresponds to TRBD2 (6 bases). With 6 bases removed from V and 4 bases from J, the gap between germline ends came to 19 bases. This CDR3 region has 16 residues. In germline, CDR1 is MDHEN, CDR2 SYDVKM. The CDR3 reads CASSLPGAGFYNEQFF. As DNA, the CDR3 is TGTGCCAGCAGCCTCCCTGGAGCGGGCTTTTACAATGAGCAGTTCTTC. The variable domain in full, with the rest retrieved from reference TRBV28 and TRBJ2-1, is DVKVTQSSRYLVKRTGEKVFLECVQDMDHENMFWYRQDPGLGLRLIYFSYDVKMKEKGDIPEGYSVSREKKERFSLILESASTNQTSMYLCASSLPGAGFYNEQFFGPGTRLTVL.